The 30 T cell receptor beta chains listed next were all sequenced from one sample in a study of post-analysis software for immune sequencing data. No antigen is known for these receptors. Libraries were made from TCR beta cDNA, and they carried unique molecular identifiers. TCRdb fed the PCR reads into MiXCR, producing one record per CDR3 protein. The table records some 690,000 distinct CDR3 sequences, approximately 60% of them present only once. Overall study results and limits: There were four or five TRBV segments more frequent in patients than controls, and TRBV5-6, TRBV5-1 and TRBV20-1 were among them.

The sequenced sample consisted of blood. These receptors came from a girl aged 2-10 years with multiple sclerosis.

This clonotype was recorded a few times. The chain employs TRBV10-3 and TRBJ2-5; possibly TRBD2 for D (6 bases). The CDR3 runs 14 residues. Trimming removed 3 bases at V and 2 bases at J, with 10 bases between. Germline V gene lookup returns CDR1 ENHRY and CDR2 SYGVKD. The CDR3 protein is CAISDSSGQETQYF. In DNA form, the CDR3 reads TGTGCCATCAGTGATTCAAGCGGGCAAGAGACCCAGTACTTC.

This clonotype was seen only a few times. The rearrangement joins TRBV20-1 to TRBJ1-2; D unresolved. CDR1 is DFQATT, CDR2 SNEGSKA, per germline (reference sequence). CDR3 length equals 12 residues. Trimming removed 1 base at V and 5 bases at J, with 8 bases between. CDR3 bases: TGCAGTGCTAGAGGTGGTCAGTATGGCTACACCTTC. Amino acids: CSARGGQYGYTF.

The rearrangement links TRBV4-3 to TRBJ2-5; D tentatively reads TRBD1 or TRBD2 (5 bases each). Germline values: CDR1 LGHNA, CDR2 YSLEER. This CDR3 comprises 16 residues. Deletions cut 0 bases from V and 5 bases from J, with 16 bases between. In DNA form, the CDR3 reads TGCGCCAGCAGCCAAGATCGGCAGGGAGAGTGGGAGACCCAGTACTTC. Amino acid sequence: CASSQDRQGEWETQYF.

This sequence joins TRBV28 and TRBJ2-7; D is perhaps TRBD1 (6 bases). V was shortened by 6 bases and J by 5 bases, with 17 bases between the two germline ends. Per the germline V gene, CDR1 is MDHEN and CDR2 is SYDVKM. The CDR3 spans 14 residues. This CDR3 reads CASSLSKRTDEQYF. The CDR3 coding sequence is TGTGCCAGCAGCCTATCGAAGCGGACAGACGAGCAGTACTTC.

This clonotype has a handful of counts. Sequence at one end of the junction differs from germline and may be a read error. This chain links TRBV7-2 with TRBJ1-2; TRBD1 agrees at 9 bases. Germline CDR1 SGHTA, CDR2 FQGNSA. This CDR3 contains 15 residues. CDR3 nucleotide sequence: TGTGCCAGCAGCTTAGGGGGACAGGGTAACGATGGCTACACCTTC. Translated: CASSLGGQGNDGYTF.

The chain uses TRBV5-1 and TRBJ2-1; 12 positions match TRBD1. The V gene's germline CDR1 is SGHRS and CDR2 YFSETQ. V trimming: 0 bases; J trimming: 4 bases; junction bases outside the gene matches: 11. This CDR3 is 19 amino acids long. The CDR3 reads CASSLEGTGGAPGYNEQFF. Written as DNA, the CDR3 is TGCGCCAGCAGCTTGGAGGGGACAGGGGGCGCTCCAGGGTACAATGAGCAGTTCTTC.

The sample holds a few counts of this clonotype. The CDR3 sequence: CASSLRPQAVGEFYEQYF. The CDR3 DNA follows: TGCGCCAGCAGCTTGAGGCCTCAAGCGGTGGGCGAATTTTACGAGCAGTACTTC. V is TRBV5-1 and J is TRBJ2-7, with D perhaps matching TRBD2 (5 bases). CDR1 SGHRS and CDR2 YFSETQ come from the germline V gene. CDR3 size: 18 residues. The V end lost 1 base, the J end lost 4 bases, and 24 bases lay between the germline ends. Full variable domain (rest looked up from reference TRBV5-1 and TRBJ2-7): KAGVTQTPRYLIKTRGQQVTLSCSPISGHRSVSWYQQTPGQGLQFLFEYFSETQRNKGNFPGRFSGRQFSNSRSEMNVSTLELGDSALYLCASSLRPQAVGEFYEQYFGPGTRLTVT.

This rearrangement joins TRBV5-1 to TRBJ2-1; a weak D match, TRBD2 (5 bases). The V gene's germline CDR1 is SGHRS and CDR2 YFSETQ. The V and J ends lost 1 base and 5 bases respectively, with 34 bases between them. The CDR3 covers 22 residues. CDR3 amino acids: CASSLREQRTYAAPTRDNEQFF. CDR3 coding DNA: TGCGCCAGCAGCTTGAGGGAACAGCGGACGTACGCCGCACCAACACGAGACAATGAGCAGTTCTTC. Filled out from reference TRBV5-1 and TRBJ2-1, the complete variable domain reads KAGVTQTPRYLIKTRGQQVTLSCSPISGHRSVSWYQQTPGQGLQFLFEYFSETQRNKGNFPGRFSGRQFSNSRSEMNVSTLELGDSALYLCASSLREQRTYAAPTRDNEQFFGPGTRLTVL.

V usage is TRBV9 and J usage is TRBJ1-1; the D is unclear. Germline loops: CDR1 SGDLS, CDR2 YYNGEE. V lost 0 bases and J 1 base, leaving 4 bases between the germline ends. This CDR3 region has 13 residues. The CDR3 DNA reads TGTGCCAGCAGCGTAGGTCCGAACACTGAAGCTTTCTTT. Translation: CASSVGPNTEAFF.

The chain uses TRBV9 and TRBJ2-3; 13 bases fit TRBD2. CDR3 length: 18 amino acids. V lost 3 bases, J lost 1 base, and 8 bases stayed unmatched. Germline assignment: CDR1 SGDLS and CDR2 YYNGEE. The chain's CDR3 is CASSEGTSGDLGTDTQYF. Written as DNA, the CDR3 is TGTGCCAGCAGCGAAGGGACTAGCGGGGACCTAGGCACAGATACGCAGTATTTT.

This clonotype has a handful of counts. The CDR3 DNA reads as TGTGCCATCAGTGAGTCGAAGGACGTCCCCTCCTACGAGCAGTACTTC. Its translation is CAISESKDVPSYEQYF. The chain employs TRBV10-3 and TRBJ2-7; D ambiguous. The CDR3 sequence is 16 residues long. V was pared by 0 bases and J by 0 bases, with 12 bases between. Germline CDR1 ENHRY, CDR2 SYGVKD.

This clonotype was seen a single time. The J gene is TRBJ2-1, the V gene TRBV7-2; D tentatively reads TRBD1 or TRBD2 (7 bases each). CDR1 and CDR2 (germline): SGHTA, FQGNSA. The CDR3 totals 15 residues. Trimming removed 2 bases at V and 4 bases at J, with 12 bases between. CDR3 in amino acids: CASSLSQGGYNEQFF. The CDR3 nucleotides are TGTGCCAGCAGCTTATCCCAGGGGGGGTACAATGAGCAGTTCTTC.

The sample holds a few counts of this clonotype. The V gene is TRBV5-5, the J gene TRBJ2-3; D ambiguous. The CDR3 is 15 amino acids. The ends were cut back, 4 bases at V and 3 bases at J, with 15 bases in the middle. Germline values: CDR1 SGHKS, CDR2 YYEKEE (reference sequence). The CDR3 sequence: CASSVPATRTDTQYF. The CDR3 coding sequence is TGTGCCAGCAGCGTACCAGCTACGAGAACAGATACGCAGTATTTT.

The chain recombines TRBV28 with TRBJ2-4; weak D call: TRBD2 (5 bases). Per germline, CDR1 MDHEN and CDR2 SYDVKM. V gave up 7 bases and J gave up 4 bases, with 14 bases separating them. This CDR3 comprises 14 residues. CDR3 in amino acids: CASNTIGLKNIQYF. CDR3 bases: TGTGCCAGCAACACCATCGGACTGAAAAACATTCAGTACTTC.

There are a few counts of this clonotype. The chain joins TRBV7-2 to TRBJ1-2; 8 nucleotides match TRBD1. CDR1 is SGHTA, CDR2 FQGNSA, per germline. V was pared by 5 bases and J by 6 bases, with 5 bases of the junction left unmatched. The CDR3 runs 13 residues. CDR3 loop: CASSPDRADGYTF. CDR3 nucleotide sequence: TGTGCCAGCAGCCCGGACAGGGCAGATGGCTACACCTTC.

This clonotype has more than one count but fewer than ten. The chain combines TRBV2 with TRBJ2-5; D gene ambiguous. Germline V gene sequence: CDR1 SNHLY, CDR2 FYNNEI. The CDR3 loop spans 14 amino acids. V dropped 1 base and J dropped 4 bases, with 10 bases sitting between them. The CDR3 coding sequence is TGTGCCAGCAGTGAAGAAGGGTTGGGAGAGACCCAGTACTTC. Encoded protein: CASSEEGLGETQYF.

V usage is TRBV19 and J usage is TRBJ2-6; no clear D. V lost 3 bases to trimming and J lost 2 bases, with 8 bases between them. The CDR3 covers 15 residues. Germline V gene lookup returns CDR1 LNHDA and CDR2 SQIVND (reference sequence). CDR3 coding DNA: TGTGCCAGTAGTATTGGCAGCGCTGGGGCCAACGTCCTGACTTTC. Translated: CASSIGSAGANVLTF.

Worth noting for this clonotype: At one boundary the junction diverges from the germline segment, which might be a read error. The V and J genes are TRBV30 and TRBJ1-2; TRBD1 might be the D (6 bases). The CDR3 runs to 15 residues. CDR1 is GTSNPN and CDR2 is SVGIG in the germline V gene (reference sequence). CDR3: CARSATGLANYGYTF. The CDR3 DNA follows: TGTGCCCGGAGTGCGACAGGCCTTGCTAACTATGGCTACACCTTC.

Regarding this clonotype: The junction shows a germline mismatch at one end, possibly a read error. V and J are TRBV6-5 and TRBJ2-2, with 10 bases that match TRBD2. CDR1 is MNHEY and CDR2 is SVGAGI in the germline V gene. The CDR3 consists of 15 residues. CDR3 nucleotide sequence: TGTGCCAGCAGTTTAGCGGGAGGAAGAACCGGGGAGCGGTTTTTT. Protein sequence: CASSLAGGRTGERFF.

The chain employs TRBV6-5 and TRBJ2-3, with D possibly being TRBD1 or TRBD2 (5 bases each). The CDR3 runs 16 residues. Germline CDR1 MNHEY, CDR2 SVGAGI. The V gene lost 2 bases and the J gene lost 1 base, with 13 bases spanning the gap. The DNA for the CDR3 is TGTGCCAGCAGTTACCGAACAGGACTTCGCACAGATACGCAGTATTTT. Protein sequence: CASSYRTGLRTDTQYF.

The chain has TRBV7-3 and TRBJ2-1; no clear D. Trimming left V 2 bases short and J 1 base short, with 12 bases between. The CDR3 spans 16 residues. Germline CDR1 and CDR2: SGHTA and FQGTGA. This chain's CDR3 is CASSLGRALSYNEQFF. Here the CDR3 DNA reads TGTGCCAGCAGCTTAGGGCGAGCCTTATCCTACAATGAGCAGTTCTTC.

J is TRBJ1-5 and V is TRBV2; a weak D match, TRBD1 (6 bases). The germline gives CDR1 SNHLY, CDR2 FYNNEI. V lost 6 bases and J 7 bases, leaving 13 bases between the germline ends. CDR3 length: 13 amino acids. The CDR3 loop reads CASRLQGGQPQHF. Written as DNA, the CDR3 is TGTGCCAGCAGGTTACAGGGAGGCCAGCCCCAGCATTTT. The whole variable domain, remainder taken from reference TRBV2 and TRBJ1-5, is EPEVTQTPSHQVTQMGQEVILRCVPISNHLYFYWYRQILGQKVEFLVSFYNNEISEKSEIFDDQFSVERPDGSNFTLKIRSTKLEDSAMYFCASRLQGGQPQHFGDGTRLSIL.

This clonotype was recorded once. This chain joins TRBV7-6 and TRBJ2-5; D call uncertain. The CDR3 has 16 residues. The germline V gene has CDR1 SGHVS and CDR2 FNYEAQ. The V gene lost 6 bases and the J gene lost 2 bases, with 19 bases spanning the gap. CDR3: CASSPDGWSEQETQYF. Written as DNA, the CDR3 is TGTGCCAGCAGTCCGGATGGGTGGTCGGAACAAGAGACCCAGTACTTC.

The chain links TRBV7-9 to TRBJ2-7, with D perhaps matching TRBD1 or TRBD2 (5 bases each). V dropped 4 bases and J dropped 1 base, with 14 bases sitting between them. This CDR3 spans 15 amino acids. Germline values: CDR1 SEHNR, CDR2 FQNEAQ (reference sequence). The CDR3 reads CASSSPGTLSYEQYF. The CDR3 coding sequence is TGTGCCAGCAGCTCCCCCGGGACCCTGTCCTACGAGCAGTACTTC. The full variable domain, its missing parts supplied by reference TRBV7-9 and TRBJ2-7, is DTGVSQNPRHKITKRGQNVTFRCDPISEHNRLYWYRQTLGQGPEFLTYFQNEAQLEKSRLLSDRFSAERPKGSFSTLEIQRTEQGDSAMYLCASSSPGTLSYEQYFGPGTRLTVT.

This clonotype was observed a few times. This CDR3 reads CASSPRESYEQYF. The CDR3 DNA follows: TGTGCCAGCTCACCAAGGGAGTCCTACGAGCAGTACTTC. The V gene is TRBV18, the J gene TRBJ2-7; D possibly corresponds to TRBD2 (5 bases). The CDR3 spans 13 residues. The ends were cut back, 2 bases at V and 1 base at J, with 6 bases in the middle. Germline assignment: CDR1 KGHSH and CDR2 LQKENI.

This clonotype was counted between two and nine times. The chain uses TRBV6-5 and TRBJ2-1; D not resolved. Germline CDR1 reads MNHEY; CDR2 reads SVGAGI. Deletions cut 0 bases from V and 9 bases from J, with 12 bases between. The CDR3 has 14 amino acids. CDR3 amino acids: CASSYSTAASEQFF. The CDR3 coding sequence is TGTGCCAGCAGTTACTCAACAGCTGCCAGTGAGCAGTTCTTC.

This chain uses TRBV12-3 or TRBV12-4 with TRBJ1-2; tentative D call: TRBD1 (5 bases). This CDR3 is built from 13 residues. V was cut by 5 bases and J by 8 bases, with 15 bases left in between. The CDR3 protein is CASSPPRVKGYTF. In DNA form, the CDR3 reads TGTGCCAGCAGTCCACCCAGGGTTAAGGGCTACACCTTC.

The chain employs TRBV29-1 and TRBJ2-7, with no clear D. Germline V CDR1 and CDR2: SQVTM, ANQGSEA. The germline V and J ends were trimmed by 7 bases and 3 bases, with 16 bases remaining between them. The CDR3 has 13 residues. The CDR3 region has the DNA TGCAGCGCACGAGGCCTGAACCTCTACGAGCAGTACTTC. It translates to CSARGLNLYEQYF.

In this sample, this clonotype turned up once. This chain connects TRBV7-9 to TRBJ2-1, with D perhaps TRBD1 (5 bases). V dropped 6 bases and J dropped 7 bases, with 13 bases sitting between them. This CDR3 spans 13 amino acids. Germline-derived CDR1 and CDR2 are SEHNR and FQNEAQ (reference sequence). The CDR3 DNA reads as TGTGCCAGCAGTTTCAGCCAGGGTAATGAGCAGTTCTTC. Translating it yields CASSFSQGNEQFF.

The chain recombines TRBV5-6 with TRBJ1-5; 12 bases agree with TRBD1. The CDR3 sequence is 17 residues long. Germline-derived CDR1 and CDR2 are SGHDT and YYEEEE. J lost 2 bases, V lost 4 bases, and 7 bases had no gene match. This CDR3 reads CASSGPGQGARNQPQHF. The CDR3 DNA reads as TGTGCCAGCAGCGGCCCGGGACAGGGGGCGCGCAATCAGCCCCAGCATTTT.